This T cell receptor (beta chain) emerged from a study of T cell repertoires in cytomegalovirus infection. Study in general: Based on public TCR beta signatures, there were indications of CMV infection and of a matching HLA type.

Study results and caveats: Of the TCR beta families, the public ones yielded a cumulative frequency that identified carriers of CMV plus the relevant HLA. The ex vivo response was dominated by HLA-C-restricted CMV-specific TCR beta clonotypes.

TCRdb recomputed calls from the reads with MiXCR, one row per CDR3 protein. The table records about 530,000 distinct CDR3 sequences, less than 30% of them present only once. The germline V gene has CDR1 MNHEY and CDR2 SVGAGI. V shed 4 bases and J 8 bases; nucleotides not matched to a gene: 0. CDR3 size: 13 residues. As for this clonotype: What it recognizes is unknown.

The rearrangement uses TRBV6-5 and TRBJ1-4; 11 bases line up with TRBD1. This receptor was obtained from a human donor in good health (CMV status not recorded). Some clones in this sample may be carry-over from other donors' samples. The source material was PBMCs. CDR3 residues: CASSWTGGEKLFF. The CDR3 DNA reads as TGTGCCAGCAGTTGGACAGGGGGCGAAAAACTGTTTTTT.